The 3 T cell receptor beta chains below all came from one sample that was sequenced in a study of T cell repertoires in cytomegalovirus infection. TCRdb re-called the reads through MiXCR, storing one row per CDR3 protein. The data hold over 450,000 distinct CDR3 sequences, with 10% to 12% observed a single time. Input material: PBMCs. These receptor sequences come from a human donor in good health (CMV status not recorded). Some clones in this sample may be carry-over from other donors' samples.

Comments on this clonotype: Its ends do not fully match the called genes, so a read error is possible. The chain joins TRBV3-1 to TRBJ1-2; D unresolved. Germline V gene data show CDR1 as LGHDT and CDR2 as YNNKEL (reference sequence). This CDR3 is 11 amino acids long. DNA of the CDR3: TGTGCCAGCAGCCTCGCCGTTGACGTGTACTTC. The encoded protein is CASSLAVDVYF.

CDR3 in amino acids: CSVDGGREDTGELFF. Written as DNA, the CDR3 is TGCAGCGTTGACGGGGGGCGGGAGGACACCGGGGAGCTGTTTTTT. The chain carries TRBV29-1 and TRBJ2-2, with 8 bases lining up with TRBD2. The CDR3 runs 15 residues. With 3 bases clipped from V and 3 bases from J, the junction kept 6 bases outside the gene matches. Germline V gene sequence: CDR1 SQVTM, CDR2 ANQGSEA.

This clonotype has ten or more counts. This sequence joins TRBV19 and TRBJ2-7, with 10 bases identical to TRBD2. With 5 bases clipped from V and 3 bases from J, the junction kept 7 bases outside the gene matches. This CDR3 comprises 15 residues. Germline CDR1 reads LNHDA; CDR2 reads SQIVND (reference sequence). The CDR3 here is CASSAFSSGGYEQYF. DNA for the CDR3: TGTGCCAGTAGTGCGTTCTCTAGCGGGGGCTACGAGCAGTACTTC.